Below are 20 T cell receptor beta chains sequenced from a single sample in a study of T cell repertoires in cytomegalovirus infection. In TCRdb, the reads were re-called with MiXCR into one record per CDR3 protein. The top ten clones hold around 29% of a sample with around 100,000 distinct CDR3 sequences, about 9.4% of them seen once. Which antigens these TCRs recognize remains unknown. Sequenced material: PBMCs, sequenced either directly or after in vitro stimulation (not recorded which). Every receptor here comes from a human donor in good health (CMV status not recorded). Some clones in this sample may be carry-over from other donors' samples.

The DNA of the CDR3 is TGTGCCAGCTCACCACCGGTTATTAGCGTAGACACAGATACGCAGTATTTT. It is translated as CASSPPVISVDTDTQYF. This chain links TRBV18 with TRBJ2-3; TRBD2 is a possible D gene (5 bases). Trimming stripped 0 bases from V and 2 bases from J, with 15 bases between. This CDR3 region has 17 residues. CDR1 and CDR2 from the germline V gene are KGHSH and LQKENI.

This clonotype was counted ten times or more. The chain carries TRBV7-2 and TRBJ2-5; D possibly corresponds to TRBD2 (5 bases). Germline CDR1 reads SGHTA; CDR2 reads FQGNSA. With 5 bases removed from V and 4 bases from J, the gap between germline ends came to 14 bases. This CDR3 has 14 residues. DNA of the CDR3: TGTGCCAGCAGCAGACTCGGGGTGGGAGAGACCCAGTACTTC. Translation: CASSRLGVGETQYF.

A few counts support this clonotype. V gene TRBV20-1 combines with J gene TRBJ1-3; TRBD1 agrees at 9 bases. The germline CDR1 and CDR2 sequences are DFQATT and SNEGSKA (reference sequence). This CDR3 contains 13 residues. J gave up 6 bases and V 1 base, and 1 base lay outside the gene matches. The CDR3 region is CSARGDRVNTIYF. CDR3 DNA sequence: TGCAGTGCTAGAGGGGACAGGGTAAACACCATATATTTT.

The chain is built from TRBV7-2 and TRBJ2-2; no firm D call. The ends were cut back, 1 base at V and 4 bases at J, with 10 bases in the middle. CDR1 is SGHTA, CDR2 FQGNSA, per germline. The CDR3 is 15 residues long. CDR3 in DNA: TGTGCCAGCAGCTTAGTGGCCCGAGGCACCGGGGAGCTGTTTTTT. This translates into CASSLVARGTGELFF.

This chain uses TRBV6-2 or TRBV6-3 with TRBJ2-1, with 10 bases identical to TRBD1. The J segment lost 0 bases and the V segment lost 1 base, leaving 6 bases of the junction unmatched. The germline CDR1 and CDR2 sequences are MNHEY and SVGEGT. The CDR3 covers 18 residues. The CDR3 reads CASSYYPGQGGSYNEQFF. CDR3 nucleotides: TGTGCCAGCAGTTACTATCCTGGACAGGGGGGCTCCTACAATGAGCAGTTCTTC.

This clonotype was seen only a few times. The chain combines TRBV7-2 with TRBJ1-2; D is ambiguous. V lost 0 bases and J lost 0, with 11 bases in between. The CDR3 covers 16 residues. CDR1 is SGHTA, CDR2 FQGNSA, per germline. In DNA, the CDR3 is TGTGCCAGCAGCTTAGCGACGAGGGAAGCTAACTATGGCTACACCTTC. Translated: CASSLATREANYGYTF. The full variable domain, its missing parts supplied by reference TRBV7-2 and TRBJ1-2, is GAGVSQSPSNKVTEKGKDVELRCDPISGHTALYWYRQSLGQGLEFLIYFQGNSAPDKSGLPSDRFSAERTGGSVSTLTIQRTQQEDSAVYLCASSLATREANYGYTFGSGTRLTVV.

This clonotype was detected many times. V is TRBV27 and J is TRBJ2-3; a weak D match, TRBD2 (5 bases). Trimming left V 5 bases short and J 2 bases short, with 14 bases between. Germline V gene sequence: CDR1 MNHEY, CDR2 SMNVEV (reference sequence). This CDR3 spans 15 amino acids. CDR3 nucleotide sequence: TGTGCCAGCAGTCCAACTAGAGACCCCACAGATACGCAGTATTTT. Residues: CASSPTRDPTDTQYF.

This clonotype was recorded at least ten times. The genes are TRBV6-1 and TRBJ2-4; TRBD2 matches at 13 bases. Germline V gene data show CDR1 as MNHNS and CDR2 as SASEGT. V trimming: 6 bases; J trimming: 6 bases; junction bases outside the gene matches: 8. CDR3 length: 16 residues. The CDR3 loop reads CASSPGTSGKGNIQYF. The CDR3 DNA follows: TGTGCCAGCAGCCCCGGGACTAGCGGGAAAGGAAACATTCAGTACTTC.

Many counts were recorded for this clonotype. CDR3 sequence reads: CASSPTTGVNSPLHF. The CDR3 nucleotides are TGCGCCAGCAGCCCAACGACAGGGGTCAATTCACCCCTCCACTTT. The genes are TRBV4-1 and TRBJ1-6; 8 bases are shared with TRBD1. Losses at the gene ends were 4 bases for V and 7 bases for J; bases not matched to a gene: 6. The CDR3 contains 15 residues. CDR1 MGHRA and CDR2 YSYEKL come from the germline V gene.

This clonotype has only a few counts. The CDR3 DNA reads as TGCAGCGTTGAACCGCTCCGAGGGACTGGAAGCACAGATACGCAGTATTTT. This gives the protein CSVEPLRGTGSTDTQYF. The V gene is TRBV29-1, the J gene TRBJ2-3; a weak D match, TRBD2 (6 bases). The CDR3 extends over 17 amino acids. Trimming stripped 2 bases from V and 0 bases from J, with 18 bases between. Looked up from germline, CDR1 is SQVTM and CDR2 is ANQGSEA.

In this sample, this clonotype turned up many times. This sequence joins TRBV6-2 or TRBV6-3 and TRBJ2-5; 7 bases map to TRBD1. From germline, CDR1 is MNHEY and CDR2 SVGEGT. Germline trimming cut 7 bases from V and 2 bases from J; bases unmatched to any gene: 19. This CDR3 is built from 18 residues. CDR3 DNA: TGTGCCAGCAACTACGACCCACAAAAGACAGGGCGGCAAGAGACCCAGTACTTC. Translation gives CASNYDPQKTGRQETQYF.

This clonotype was seen many times. This chain uses TRBV7-2 with TRBJ2-4; TRBD2 matches 12 bases. J was trimmed by 2 bases and V by 4 bases; bases with no gene match: 9. CDR3 length: 18 amino acids. Germline V gene sequence: CDR1 SGHTA, CDR2 FQGNSA. CDR3 nucleotides: TGTGCCAGCAGCTCCGGCTCTAGCGGGAGGGTATCCAAAAACATTCAGTACTTC. Its translation: CASSSGSSGRVSKNIQYF. Complete variable domain (other parts from reference TRBV7-2 and TRBJ2-4): GAGVSQSPSNKVTEKGKDVELRCDPISGHTALYWYRQSLGQGLEFLIYFQGNSAPDKSGLPSDRFSAERTGGSVSTLTIQRTQQEDSAVYLCASSSGSSGRVSKNIQYFGAGTRLSVL.

This clonotype was seen ten or more times. This chain's CDR3 is CASSPRLAGADTGELFF. CDR3 nucleotides: TGTGCCAGCTCACCACGACTAGCGGGAGCAGACACCGGGGAGCTGTTTTTT. The V gene is TRBV18, the J gene TRBJ2-2, with 12 bases lining up with TRBD2. In germline, CDR1 is KGHSH, CDR2 LQKENI. J was trimmed by 3 bases and V by 1 base; bases with no gene match: 3. The CDR3 totals 17 residues.

This clonotype was counted at least ten times. The chain is built from TRBV11-2 and TRBJ2-2; a possible D gene is TRBD2 (5 bases). CDR1 and CDR2 (germline): SGHAT, FQNNGV. V shed 1 base and J shed 4 bases, with 13 bases lying between them. The CDR3 is made up of 16 amino acids. The CDR3 DNA is TGTGCCAGCAGCTTAGGAGTGCTCCGGGGCACCGGGGAGCTGTTTTTT. The encoded protein is CASSLGVLRGTGELFF.

This clonotype was seen at least ten times. The genes are TRBV7-2 and TRBJ2-7, with 9 bases aligning to TRBD2. The germline V gene encodes CDR1 SGHTA and CDR2 FQGNSA. The CDR3 runs to 14 residues. The ends lost 3 bases at V and 9 bases at J; junction bases unmatched: 9. Here the CDR3 reads CASSLSSGTSGQYV. CDR3 DNA sequence: TGTGCCAGCAGCTTGTCTAGCGGGACTTCGGGGCAGTACGTC.

This clonotype was found many times. The chain links TRBV28 to TRBJ2-7; maybe TRBD1 (7 bases). CDR1 is MDHEN, CDR2 SYDVKM, per germline. Trimming removed 4 bases at V and 7 bases at J, with 20 bases between. This CDR3 is built from 15 residues. The DNA of the CDR3 is TGTGCCAGCAGTTCCTTCCCTGCCAGGGGGGAAGAGCAGTACTTC. Residues: CASSSFPARGEEQYF.

This clonotype was seen only a few times. The genes are TRBV6-2 or TRBV6-3 and TRBJ2-1; 8 bases are shared with TRBD1. The junction had 7 bases not matched to a gene; V was cut back by 7 bases and J by 2 bases. CDR3 size: 15 residues. The germline V gene encodes CDR1 MNHEY and CDR2 SVGEGT. This chain's CDR3 is CASNPTGVTYNEQFF. The CDR3 DNA reads as TGTGCCAGCAACCCGACAGGGGTCACCTACAATGAGCAGTTCTTC.

This clonotype came up many times. The chain couples TRBV19 to TRBJ2-5, with unresolved D. V was shortened by 7 bases and J by 2 bases, with 5 bases between the two germline ends. This CDR3 region has 11 residues. Looked up from germline, CDR1 is LNHDA and CDR2 is SQIVND (reference sequence). This CDR3 is CASTDQETQYF. DNA of the CDR3: TGTGCCAGTACTGATCAAGAGACCCAGTACTTC.

This clonotype was seen at least ten times. The V gene is TRBV28, the J gene TRBJ2-2, with a tentative D call TRBD1 (6 bases). CDR3 length equals 16 residues. The V gene lost 2 bases and the J gene lost 6 bases, with 16 bases spanning the gap. The germline V gene encodes CDR1 MDHEN and CDR2 SYDVKM. DNA of the CDR3: TGTGCCAGCAGTTTACAGGGTCAGGGGTGGTCCGGGGAGCTGTTTTTT. It encodes CASSLQGQGWSGELFF.

This clonotype was recorded many times. Here the CDR3 reads CASSLWSANTGELFF. The CDR3 DNA reads as TGTGCCAGCAGTTTATGGTCGGCGAACACCGGGGAGCTGTTTTTT. The rearrangement links TRBV27 to TRBJ2-2, with D uncertain. Germline CDR1 reads MNHEY; CDR2 reads SMNVEV (reference sequence). Deletions cut 1 base from V and 0 bases from J, with 6 bases between. This CDR3 contains 15 residues.